This T cell receptor (beta chain) was identified during a study of blood T cell repertoires in COVID-19. The CDR3 spans 18 residues. In the original analysis: Cell counts per sample came from amplifying reference gene primers. TCRdb's copy holds only in-frame clones and misses some; the assay was immunoSEQ multiplex PCR. The DNA was the basis for D and trimming; V, J and clone size are from that table. The sample lists 130,000 to 150,000 clones, roughly 86% occurring once. The receptor comes from a woman aged 50 to 60 with acute or convalescent COVID-19. The sample comprised peripheral blood. V usage is TRBV21-1 and J usage is TRBJ2-7; the table's D call, TRBD1, has no DNA check behind it. TRBV21-1 constitutes a pseudogene. In DNA form, the CDR3 reads TGTGCCAGCAGCAAAAGCCCCATGGTGTGGACAGGAACCTACGAGCAGTACTTC. Amino acid sequence: CASSKSPMVWTGTYEQYF.